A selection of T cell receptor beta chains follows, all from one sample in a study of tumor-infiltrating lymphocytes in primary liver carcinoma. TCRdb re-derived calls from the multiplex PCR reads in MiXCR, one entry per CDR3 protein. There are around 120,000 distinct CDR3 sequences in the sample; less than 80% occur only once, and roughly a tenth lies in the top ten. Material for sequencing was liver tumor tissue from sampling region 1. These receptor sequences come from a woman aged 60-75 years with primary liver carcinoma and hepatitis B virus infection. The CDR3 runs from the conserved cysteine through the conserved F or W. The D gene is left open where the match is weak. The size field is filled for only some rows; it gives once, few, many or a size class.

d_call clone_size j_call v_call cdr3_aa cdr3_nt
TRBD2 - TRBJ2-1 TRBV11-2 CASSLKAGDYDEQFF TGTGCGAGCAGCTTAAAGGCGGGAGACTACGATGAGCAGTTCTTC
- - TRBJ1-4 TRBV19 CASKSPGRSSERLFF TGTGCCAGTAAATCCCCGGGACGCAGTTCTGAAAGACTGTTTTTT
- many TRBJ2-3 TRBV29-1 CSVEDRTTDTQYF TGCAGCGTTGAAGACAGGACTACAGATACGCAGTATTTT
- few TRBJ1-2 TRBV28 CASSLIGIYGYTF TGTGCCAGCAGTTTAATCGGGATCTATGGCTACACCTTC
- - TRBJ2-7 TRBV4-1 CVSSQDTETRLYEQYF TGCGTCAGCAGCCAAGATACGGAGACAAGACTTTACGAGCAATACTTC
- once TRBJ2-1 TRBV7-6 CASSLAGTGALDEQFF TGTGCCAGCAGCCTAGCGGGGACAGGGGCTTTGGATGAGCAGTTCTTC
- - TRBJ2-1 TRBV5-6 CTSSLVQGSSNEQFF TGTACCAGCAGCTTGGTTCAGGGAAGCAGTAATGAGCAGTTCTTC
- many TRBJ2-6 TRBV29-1 CSVHLGEVSGANVLTF TGCAGCGTTCATCTGGGAGAAGTATCTGGGGCCAACGTCCTGACTTTC
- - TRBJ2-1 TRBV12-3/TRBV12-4 CASSAPHGKHGREQFF TGTGCCAGCAGTGCCCCTCACGGGAAGCATGGTCGGGAGCAGTTCTTC
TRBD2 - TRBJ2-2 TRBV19 CASKVSGSGTGELFF TGTGCCAGTAAGGTTAGCGGGTCGGGGACCGGGGAGCTGTTTTTT
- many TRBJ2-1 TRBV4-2 CASSHPERVYNEQFF TGTGCCAGCAGCCACCCAGAGCGGGTCTACAATGAGCAGTTCTTC
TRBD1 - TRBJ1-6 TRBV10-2 CASRFGQGNLPLHF TGCGCCAGCAGATTTGGACAGGGTAATTTACCCCTCCACTTT
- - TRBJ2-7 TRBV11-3 CASSLRLNSCEQYF TGTGCCAGCAGCCTCCGACTGAACTCATGCGAGCAGTACTTC
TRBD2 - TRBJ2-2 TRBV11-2 CASGMLAGANTGEMFF TGTGCGAGCGGGATGCTAGCGGGTGCGAACACCGGGGAGATGTTTTTT
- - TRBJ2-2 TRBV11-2 CTSSSLITGEPFF TGTACCAGCAGCTCGCTAATCACCGGGGAGCCGTTTTTT
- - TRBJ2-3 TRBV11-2 CGSSFRLARGVDAQYF TGTGGCAGCAGCTTTCGACTGGCCAGGGGCGTGGATGCGCAGTATTTT
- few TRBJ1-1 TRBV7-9 CASSWDTTNTEALF TGTGCCAGCAGTTGGGACACAACCAACACTGAAGCTCTCTTT
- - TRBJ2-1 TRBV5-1 CASSIGSYDYNEQFF TGCGCCAGCAGTATAGGCTCATACGACTACAATGAGCAGTTCTTC
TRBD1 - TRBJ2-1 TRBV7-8 CASSLGQSTYNEQFF TGTGCCAGCAGCTTGGGACAGTCCACCTACAATGAGCAGTTCTTC
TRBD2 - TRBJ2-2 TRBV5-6 CASSSSGTRDTGELFF TGTGCCAGCAGCTCCTCCGGGACTAGAGATACCGGGGAGCTGTTTTTT
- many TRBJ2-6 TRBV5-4 CASSPGQGSGANVLTF TGTGCCAGCAGCCCCGGTCAGGGCTCTGGGGCCAACGTCCTGACTTTC
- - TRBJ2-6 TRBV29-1 CSARKSGANILTF TGCAGCGCCCGTAAGTCTGGGGCTAACATCCTGACTTTC
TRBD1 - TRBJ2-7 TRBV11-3 CASNLEGAGGQYF TGTGCCAGCAACTTAGAGGGGGCAGGGGGTCAGTACTTC